Presented here are 3 T cell receptor beta chains from one specimen sequenced in a study of control samples from healthy donors and cancer patients. Sequencing was performed with immunoSEQ multiplex PCR; in TCRdb, only in-frame clones are kept and a portion is missing. The sample lists some 130,000 clones; 75% to 90% were seen once. Specimen: blood. Source of these receptors: a woman younger than 45 in good health.

The rearrangement uses TRBV19 and TRBJ1-6; 7 bases are shared with TRBD1. The CDR3 length is 16 residues. Unmatched junction bases numbered 3, after V lost 2 bases and J lost 2 bases. In germline, CDR1 is LNHDA, CDR2 SQIVND (reference sequence). CDR3 region: CASSIRTGPYNSPLHF. CDR3 nucleotides: TGTGCCAGTAGTATACGGACAGGCCCCTATAATTCACCCCTCCACTTT.

This sequence joins TRBV6-5 and TRBJ1-5; 7 bases agree with TRBD1. The CDR3 runs to 15 residues. J gave up 6 bases and V 5 bases, and 10 bases lay outside the gene matches. The germline gives CDR1 MNHEY, CDR2 SVGAGI. The CDR3 bases are TGTGCCAGCAGTCCACAGGGGAATCGAGGTCAGCCCCAGCATTTT. It is translated as CASSPQGNRGQPQHF.

This sequence joins TRBV9 and TRBJ1-2; D is undetermined. The CDR3 loop spans 13 amino acids. Germline CDR1 SGDLS, CDR2 YYNGEE. Trimming left V 4 bases short and J 4 bases short, with 11 bases between. The CDR3 is CASSSPPLYGYTF. In DNA form, the CDR3 reads TGTGCCAGCAGCTCCCCCCCCCTCTATGGCTACACCTTC.